This entry concerns a single TCR beta chain. Trimming pared 5 bases from V and 3 bases from J, leaving 10 bases between. Germline loops: CDR1 SGHTA, CDR2 FQGNSA. This CDR3 comprises 13 residues. Authors' methods: Reference gene primer amplification gave nucleated cell count estimates. Profiling relied on immunoSEQ multiplex PCR, and the TCRdb table lists in-frame clones only, not all of them. V and J calls plus clone size are reproduced from that table; the DNA served to infer D and trimming. The sample lists a few hundred thousand clones; less than 85% were seen once. This specimen comes from a study of blood T cell repertoires in COVID-19. Background on the study: Both acute and convalescent COVID-19 samples were obtained from the United States, Italy and Spain. T cells, B-cell-depleted T cells, or PBMCs supplied cDNA or gDNA.

This clonotype was sampled from a woman in her late teens or twenties with acute or convalescent COVID-19. Material for sequencing was peripheral blood. J is TRBJ2-5 and V is TRBV7-2; weak D call: TRBD1 (5 bases). CDR3: CASSPFREETQYF. As DNA, the CDR3 is TGTGCCAGCAGCCCCTTCAGGGAAGAGACCCAGTACTTC.